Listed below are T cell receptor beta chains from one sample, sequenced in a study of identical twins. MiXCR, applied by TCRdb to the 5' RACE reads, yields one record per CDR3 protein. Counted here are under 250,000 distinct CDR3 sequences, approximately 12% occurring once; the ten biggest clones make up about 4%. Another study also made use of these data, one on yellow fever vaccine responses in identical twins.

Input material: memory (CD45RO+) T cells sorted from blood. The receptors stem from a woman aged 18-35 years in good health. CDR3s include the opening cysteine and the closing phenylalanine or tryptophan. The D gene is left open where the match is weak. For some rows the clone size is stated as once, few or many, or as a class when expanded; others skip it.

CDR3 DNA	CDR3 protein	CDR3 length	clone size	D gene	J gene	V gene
TGTGCCAGCAGCATAACCGGGACGGCCAATTCACCCCTCCACTTT	CASSITGTANSPLHF	15	NA	NA	TRBJ1-6	TRBV7-9
TGTGCCAGCACCGCGGGCAACATACGGACCCAGTACTTC	CASTAGNIRTQYF	13	NA	NA	TRBJ2-5	TRBV6-1
TGTGCCAGCAGCTTGGGGGGTTGGGGGGTTTACGAGCAGTACTTC	CASSLGGWGVYEQYF	15	NA	NA	TRBJ2-7	TRBV5-6
TGTGCCAGCAGCTTAAGTCTAGCGGGCCCAGATACGCAGTATTTT	CASSLSLAGPDTQYF	15	few	TRBD2	TRBJ2-3	TRBV7-3
TGTGCCAGCCAAACCGAGCAGTACTTC	CASQTEQYF	9	few	NA	TRBJ2-7	TRBV6-2/TRBV6-3
TGTGCCAGCAGCCAAGGACCAGCTAACTATGGCTACACCTTC	CASSQGPANYGYTF	14	NA	NA	TRBJ1-2	TRBV3-1
TGTGCCAGCGCACGGGGAGCAACTAATGAAAAACTGTTTTTT	CASARGATNEKLFF	14	NA	NA	TRBJ1-4	TRBV7-2
TGTGCCATCAGATCCGGGACTAGCGGAGCAGATACGCAGTATTTT	CAIRSGTSGADTQYF	15	many	TRBD2	TRBJ2-3	TRBV10-3
TGTGCCAGCAGCTCAACAGGGAGGAATACGCAGTATTTT	CASSSTGRNTQYF	13	NA	NA	TRBJ2-3	TRBV11-2
TGTGCCAGCAGCGTAGCTTCAGGGGCGAATTCACCCCTCCACTTT	CASSVASGANSPLHF	15	few	NA	TRBJ1-6	TRBV9
TGTGCCAGCAGTAACCCTGGGACAGGGGAGGGCATTCAGTACTTC	CASSNPGTGEGIQYF	15	NA	TRBD1	TRBJ2-4	TRBV25-1
TGTGCCAGCAGCTCCGACAGGGGGCAGACAGATACGCAGTATTTT	CASSSDRGQTDTQYF	15	few	TRBD1	TRBJ2-3	TRBV7-2
TGTGCCAACAAGATAGGACTGATGGAAGAGACCCAGTACTTC	CANKIGLMEETQYF	14	many	NA	TRBJ2-5	TRBV2
TGTGCCAGCAGTTTAGGGAGTTCGCTCTACGAGCAGTACTTC	CASSLGSSLYEQYF	14	NA	NA	TRBJ2-7	TRBV28
TGTGCCAGCAGCCCCGGGGGGGGCAGGGAAGAGACCCAGTACTTC	CASSPGGGREETQYF	15	few	TRBD2	TRBJ2-5	TRBV7-2
TGTGCCAGCAGCCACGCAAGTTACGAGCAGTACTTC	CASSHASYEQYF	12	NA	NA	TRBJ2-7	TRBV6-2/TRBV6-3
TGTGCCGGCAGCGGAACGGGACTAGCGGGAGGCACCGGGGAGCTGTTTTTT	CAGSGTGLAGGTGELFF	17	few	TRBD2	TRBJ2-2	TRBV3-1
TGTGCCATCAGCCCGGGGGAAGGTACGCAGTATTTT	CAISPGEGTQYF	12	many	NA	TRBJ2-3	TRBV10-3
TGTGCCAGCAGCTTAGCGCAATTCGTGCGGCTAGCGGGAGTTATCCAGCAAGAGACCCAGTACTTC	CASSLAQFVRLAGVIQQETQYF	22	NA	TRBD2	TRBJ2-5	TRBV7-6
TGCGCCAGCAGCCAAGGTCGCGAAGATACGCAGTATTTT	CASSQGREDTQYF	13	NA	NA	TRBJ2-3	TRBV4-3
TGTGCCAGCAGCGTAAGCGGTTCGACGAACACCGGGGAGCTGTTTTTT	CASSVSGSTNTGELFF	16	few	NA	TRBJ2-2	TRBV9
TGTGCCAGCAGTACCCCCCAAGAGACCCAGTACTTC	CASSTPQETQYF	12	few	NA	TRBJ2-5	TRBV6-6
TGCAGCCTAGTTGAGGGAGTAGATTTAACGTGGTCCCCCCTATACAATGAGCAGTTCTTC	CSLVEGVDLTWSPLYNEQFF	20	few	NA	TRBJ2-1	TRBV29-1
TGTGCCAGCAAAAGAAAACCCAGGGTATCCTACGAGCAGTACTTC	CASKRKPRVSYEQYF	15	many	NA	TRBJ2-7	TRBV28